Listed below are T cell receptor beta chains from one sample, sequenced in a study of cytomegalovirus exposure and HLA in healthy donors. Using immunoSEQ multiplex PCR, the repertoire was profiled, and TCRdb retains in-frame clones only, with some absent. This sample yields nearly 110,000 clones, of which approximately 84% are seen a single time; 2% to 2.5% belongs to the top ten. The sample taken for sequencing was PBMCs. The receptor set was obtained from a man aged 30-40 years in good health and CMV-seronegative. Both conserved end residues are part of each CDR3. A D gene is named only where the DNA matches it firmly. Expanded clones get a size class; other rows say once, few or many, or leave the size out.

V: TRBV28; J: TRBJ1-3; D: NA; size: few; CDR3: CASSFYVNSGNTIYF; DNA: TGTGCCAGCAGTTTCTATGTTAACTCTGGAAACACCATATATTTT
V: TRBV28; J: TRBJ2-5; D: NA; size: once; CDR3: CASSFLSDQETQYF; DNA: TGTGCCAGCAGTTTCCTGTCCGACCAAGAGACCCAGTACTTC
V: TRBV25-1; J: TRBJ1-2; D: NA; size: once; CDR3: CASSGHSPLYGYTF; DNA: TGTGCCAGCAGTGGGCATTCTCCCCTCTATGGCTACACCTTC
V: TRBV13; J: TRBJ2-7; D: NA; size: NA; CDR3: CASSPGTPEFSYEQYF; DNA: TGTGCCAGCAGCCCCGGGACTCCCGAATTTTCCTACGAGCAGTACTTC
V: TRBV27; J: TRBJ2-7; D: TRBD2; size: NA; CDR3: CASSSGLAGGKEYF; DNA: TGTGCCAGCAGTTCCGGACTAGCGGGAGGGAAGGAGTACTTC
V: TRBV9; J: TRBJ2-7; D: TRBD2; size: NA; CDR3: CASSSSGSAHEQYF; DNA: TGTGCCAGCAGCAGTAGCGGGAGTGCTCACGAGCAGTACTTC
V: TRBV5-4; J: TRBJ2-7; D: NA; size: NA; CDR3: CASSLDRYGGYEQYF; DNA: TGTGCCAGCAGCTTGGACCGGTACGGGGGCTACGAGCAGTACTTC
V: TRBV2; J: TRBJ2-7; D: NA; size: NA; CDR3: CASSDGGNYEQYF; DNA: TGTGCCAGCAGTGATGGCGGAAACTACGAGCAGTACTTC
V: TRBV6-5; J: TRBJ1-6; D: TRBD1; size: once; CDR3: CASSFDRGNNSPLHF; DNA: TGTGCCAGCAGTTTCGACAGGGGGAATAATTCACCCCTCCACTTT
V: TRBV6-5; J: TRBJ1-3; D: NA; size: NA; CDR3: CASSYQGSGNTIYF; DNA: TGTGCCAGCAGTTACCAGGGGTCTGGAAACACCATATATTTT
V: TRBV20-1; J: TRBJ2-1; D: NA; size: NA; CDR3: CSARAYNEQFF; DNA: TGCAGTGCGAGGGCGTACAATGAGCAGTTCTTC
V: TRBV13; J: TRBJ2-5; D: NA; size: NA; CDR3: CASSVGAGTQYF; DNA: TGTGCCAGCAGCGTCGGCGCGGGGACCCAGTACTTC
V: TRBV7-2; J: TRBJ1-6; D: NA; size: NA; CDR3: CASSPLRSPLHF; DNA: TGTGCCAGCAGCCCCCTGAGGTCACCCCTCCACTTT
V: TRBV19; J: TRBJ2-7; D: NA; size: NA; CDR3: CASSMDRQDEQYF; DNA: TGTGCCAGTAGTATGGATCGACAAGACGAGCAGTACTTC
V: TRBV30; J: TRBJ2-6; D: NA; size: NA; CDR3: CAWDSSGANVLTF; DNA: TGTGCCTGGGACAGCTCTGGGGCCAACGTCCTGACTTTC
V: TRBV4-1; J: TRBJ2-3; D: NA; size: NA; CDR3: CASSQGSSSSTTQYF; DNA: TGCGCCAGCAGCCAAGGGTCTAGTTCATCCACTACGCAGTATTTT